This T cell receptor (beta chain) was recorded in a study of blood T cell repertoires in COVID-19. Original processing methods: Estimation of nucleated cell counts relied on the amplification of reference gene primers. Measured with immunoSEQ multiplex PCR; TCRdb has only the in-frame clones, and not every one. From that table come the V and J calls and clone size; the DNA was used to work out D and trimming. The sample has about 140,000 clones, about 91% seen once. This CDR3 has 16 residues. Germline V gene sequence: CDR1 LNHDA, CDR2 SQIVND (reference sequence). V was cut by 5 bases and J by 2 bases, with 17 bases left in between.

The TCR comes from a woman aged 55-69 years with acute or convalescent COVID-19. The rearrangement joins TRBV19 to TRBJ2-3; D ambiguous. Sample: peripheral blood. CDR3 sequence: CASSWAAGTDTDTQYF. The DNA of the CDR3 is TGTGCCAGTAGTTGGGCTGCAGGAACGGACACAGATACGCAGTATTTT.